This TCR beta chain was obtained from a study of cytomegalovirus exposure and HLA in healthy donors. Points on this clone: Its antigen remains unidentified.

This CDR3 is built from 12 residues. Between the trimmed V and J ends, which lost 5 bases and 6 bases, there was a span of 10 bases. The V gene's germline CDR1 is MNHEY and CDR2 SVGAGI. Study-wide findings and caveats: Later analysis associated a missense DCLRE1C variant with TCR beta V- and J-gene trimming.

PCR amplification relied on 60 Vbeta primers (plus 13 Jbeta primers). Clones were sequenced by immunoSEQ multiplex PCR, and TCRdb holds only the in-frame ones, with some missing. The sample spans some 76,000 clones; the ten largest clones claim roughly 2.3%. The specimen sequenced was PBMCs. The chain recombines TRBV6-5 with TRBJ1-1; D gene ambiguous. The clonotype originates from a female donor in good health and CMV-seropositive. CDR3 sequence reads: CASSEPGSEAFF. CDR3 DNA: TGTGCCAGCAGTGAACCAGGATCTGAAGCTTTCTTT.